This TCR beta chain was documented in a study of cytomegalovirus exposure and HLA in healthy donors. The PCR made use of 60 Vbeta and 13 Jbeta primers. The method was immunoSEQ multiplex PCR; TCRdb's version includes in-frame clones alone and lacks a portion of them. The sample includes approximately 170,000 clones, around 85% seen only once; the top ten take approximately 2.4%. The clonotype comes from a male donor in good health and CMV-seronegative. Sample: PBMCs.

CDR3 in DNA: TGTGCCAGTAGTATCATCGGGGAAATAGATTCACCCCTCCACTTT. Protein product: CASSIIGEIDSPLHF. V gene TRBV19 combines with J gene TRBJ1-6; D is ambiguous. V lost 3 bases and J lost 8, with 14 bases in between. There are 15 residues in the CDR3. Germline V lookup: CDR1 LNHDA, CDR2 SQIVND (reference sequence).